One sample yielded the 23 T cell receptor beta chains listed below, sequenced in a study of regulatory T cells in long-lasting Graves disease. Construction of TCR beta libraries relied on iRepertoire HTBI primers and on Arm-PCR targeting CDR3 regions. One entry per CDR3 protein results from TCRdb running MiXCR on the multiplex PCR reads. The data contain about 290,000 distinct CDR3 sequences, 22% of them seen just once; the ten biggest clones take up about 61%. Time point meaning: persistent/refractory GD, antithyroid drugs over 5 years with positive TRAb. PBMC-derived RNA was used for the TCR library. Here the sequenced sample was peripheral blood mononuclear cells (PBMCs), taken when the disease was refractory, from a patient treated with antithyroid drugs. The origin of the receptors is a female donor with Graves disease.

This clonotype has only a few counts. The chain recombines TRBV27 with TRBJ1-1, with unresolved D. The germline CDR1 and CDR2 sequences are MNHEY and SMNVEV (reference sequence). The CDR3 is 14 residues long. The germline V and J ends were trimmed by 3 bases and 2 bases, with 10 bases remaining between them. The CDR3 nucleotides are TGTGCCAGCAGTTTCTCTACAGAAAACACTGAAGCTTTCTTT. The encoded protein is CASSFSTENTEAFF.

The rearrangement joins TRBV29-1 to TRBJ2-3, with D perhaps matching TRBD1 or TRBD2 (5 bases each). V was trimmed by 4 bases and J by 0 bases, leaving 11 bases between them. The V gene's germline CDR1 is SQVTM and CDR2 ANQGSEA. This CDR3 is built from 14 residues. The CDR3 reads CSVVGGASTDTQYF. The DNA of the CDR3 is TGCAGCGTTGTTGGGGGAGCTAGCACAGATACGCAGTATTTT.

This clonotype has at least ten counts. CDR3 sequence: CASSYGIWGAMRNQPQHF. CDR3 nucleotides: TGTGCCAGCAGTTACGGTATCTGGGGGGCAATGCGCAATCAGCCCCAGCATTTT. The V and J genes are TRBV6-5 and TRBJ1-5; D may be TRBD1 (6 bases). With 2 bases removed from V and 2 bases from J, the gap between germline ends came to 19 bases. The CDR3 is 18 amino acids. Germline V gene lookup returns CDR1 MNHEY and CDR2 SVGAGI.

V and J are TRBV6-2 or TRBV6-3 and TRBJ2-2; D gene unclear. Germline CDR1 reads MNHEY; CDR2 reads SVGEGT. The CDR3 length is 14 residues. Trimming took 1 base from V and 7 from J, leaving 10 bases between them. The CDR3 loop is CASSYFPRGGELFF. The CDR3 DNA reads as TGTGCCAGCAGTTACTTCCCGAGAGGCGGGGAGCTGTTTTTT.

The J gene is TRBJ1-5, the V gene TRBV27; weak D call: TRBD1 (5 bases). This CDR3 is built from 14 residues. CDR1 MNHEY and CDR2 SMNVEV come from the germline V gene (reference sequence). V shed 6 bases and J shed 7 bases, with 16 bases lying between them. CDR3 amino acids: CASSSDRGLQPQHF. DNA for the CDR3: TGTGCCAGCAGCTCGGATCGGGGCTTGCAGCCCCAGCATTTT.

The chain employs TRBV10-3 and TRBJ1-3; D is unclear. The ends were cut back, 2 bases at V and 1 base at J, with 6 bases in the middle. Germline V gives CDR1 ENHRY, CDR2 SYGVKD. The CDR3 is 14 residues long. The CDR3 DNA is TGTGCCATCAGTGAGAGAGGGTCTGGAAACACCATATATTTT. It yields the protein CAISERGSGNTIYF.

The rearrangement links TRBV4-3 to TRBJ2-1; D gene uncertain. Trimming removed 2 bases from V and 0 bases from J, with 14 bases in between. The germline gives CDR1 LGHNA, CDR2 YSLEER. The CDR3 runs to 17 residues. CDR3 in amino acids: CASSQFLQASSYNEQFF. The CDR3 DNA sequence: TGCGCCAGCAGCCAATTCCTGCAGGCCAGCTCCTACAATGAGCAGTTCTTC.

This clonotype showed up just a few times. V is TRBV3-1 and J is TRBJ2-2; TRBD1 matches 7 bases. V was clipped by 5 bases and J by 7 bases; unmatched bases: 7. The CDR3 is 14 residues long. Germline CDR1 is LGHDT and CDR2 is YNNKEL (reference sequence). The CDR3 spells CASSRQGVVGELFF. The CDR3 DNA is TGTGCCAGCAGCAGACAGGGAGTGGTCGGGGAGCTGTTTTTT.

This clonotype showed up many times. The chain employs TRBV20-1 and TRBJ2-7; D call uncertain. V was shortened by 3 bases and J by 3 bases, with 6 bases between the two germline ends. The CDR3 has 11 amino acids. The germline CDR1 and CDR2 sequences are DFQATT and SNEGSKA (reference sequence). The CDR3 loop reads CSASRDYEQYF. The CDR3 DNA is TGCAGTGCTAGTAGGGACTACGAGCAGTACTTC.

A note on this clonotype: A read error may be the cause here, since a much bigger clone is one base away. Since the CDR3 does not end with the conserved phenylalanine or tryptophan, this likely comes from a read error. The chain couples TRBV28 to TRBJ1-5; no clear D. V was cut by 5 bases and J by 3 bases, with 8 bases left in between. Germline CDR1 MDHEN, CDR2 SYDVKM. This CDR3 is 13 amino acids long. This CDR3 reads CASSLRNNQPQHS. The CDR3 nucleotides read TGTGCCAGCAGTCTTCGCAACAATCAGCCCCAGCATTCT.

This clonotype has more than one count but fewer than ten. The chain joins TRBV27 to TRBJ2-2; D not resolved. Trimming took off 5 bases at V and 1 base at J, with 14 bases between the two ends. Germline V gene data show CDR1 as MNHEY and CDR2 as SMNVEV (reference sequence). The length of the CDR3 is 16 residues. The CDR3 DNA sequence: TGTGCCAGCAGTCTATTTGCGGAACTGAACACCGGGGAGCTGTTTTTT. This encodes CASSLFAELNTGELFF.

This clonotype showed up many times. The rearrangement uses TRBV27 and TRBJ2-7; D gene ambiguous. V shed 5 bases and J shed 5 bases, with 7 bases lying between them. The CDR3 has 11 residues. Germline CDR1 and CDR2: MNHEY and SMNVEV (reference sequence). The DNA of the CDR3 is TGTGCCAGCAGTACGCAACACGAGCAGTACTTC. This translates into CASSTQHEQYF.

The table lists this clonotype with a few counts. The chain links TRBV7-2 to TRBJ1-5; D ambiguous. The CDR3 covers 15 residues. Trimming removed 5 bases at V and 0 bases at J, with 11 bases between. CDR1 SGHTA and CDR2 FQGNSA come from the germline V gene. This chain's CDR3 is CASSQGGGSNQPQHF. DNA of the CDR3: TGTGCCAGCAGCCAAGGCGGCGGTAGCAATCAGCCCCAGCATTTT. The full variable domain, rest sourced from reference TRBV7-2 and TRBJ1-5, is GAGVSQSPSNKVTEKGKDVELRCDPISGHTALYWYRQSLGQGLEFLIYFQGNSAPDKSGLPSDRFSAERTGGSVSTLTIQRTQQEDSAVYLCASSQGGGSNQPQHFGDGTRLSIL.

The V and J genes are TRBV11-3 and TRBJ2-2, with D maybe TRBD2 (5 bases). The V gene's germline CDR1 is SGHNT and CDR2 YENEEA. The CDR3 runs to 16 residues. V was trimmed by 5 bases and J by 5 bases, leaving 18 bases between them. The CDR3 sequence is CASSPSYGVETGELFF. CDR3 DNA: TGTGCCAGCAGCCCCTCCTACGGGGTGGAAACCGGGGAGCTGTTTTTT.

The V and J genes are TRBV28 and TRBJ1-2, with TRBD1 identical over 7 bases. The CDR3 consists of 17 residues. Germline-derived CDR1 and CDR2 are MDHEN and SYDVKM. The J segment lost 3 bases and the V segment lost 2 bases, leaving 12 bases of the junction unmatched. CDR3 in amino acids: CASSLTAGGRLDYGYTF. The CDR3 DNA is TGTGCCAGCAGTTTAACGGCAGGGGGTAGGTTAGACTATGGCTACACCTTC.

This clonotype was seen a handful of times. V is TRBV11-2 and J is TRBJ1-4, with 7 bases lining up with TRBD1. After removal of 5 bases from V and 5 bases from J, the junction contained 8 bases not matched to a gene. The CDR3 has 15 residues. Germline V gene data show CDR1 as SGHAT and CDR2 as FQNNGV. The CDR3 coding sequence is TGTGCCAGCAGCATGAACAGGGGAGAGAATGAAAAACTGTTTTTT. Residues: CASSMNRGENEKLFF.

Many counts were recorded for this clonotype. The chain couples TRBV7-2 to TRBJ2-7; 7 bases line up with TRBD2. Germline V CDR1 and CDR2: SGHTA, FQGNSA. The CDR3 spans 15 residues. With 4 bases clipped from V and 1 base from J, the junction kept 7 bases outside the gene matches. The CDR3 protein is CASSSGLGSSYEQYF. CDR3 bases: TGTGCCAGCAGCTCCGGACTAGGTTCGTCCTACGAGCAGTACTTC.

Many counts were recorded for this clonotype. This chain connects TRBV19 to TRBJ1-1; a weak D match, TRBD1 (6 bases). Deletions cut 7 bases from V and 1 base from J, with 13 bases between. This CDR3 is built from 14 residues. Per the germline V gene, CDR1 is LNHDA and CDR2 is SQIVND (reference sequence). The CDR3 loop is CASNPTGANTEAFF. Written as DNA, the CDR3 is TGTGCCAGTAACCCGACAGGAGCGAACACTGAAGCTTTCTTT.

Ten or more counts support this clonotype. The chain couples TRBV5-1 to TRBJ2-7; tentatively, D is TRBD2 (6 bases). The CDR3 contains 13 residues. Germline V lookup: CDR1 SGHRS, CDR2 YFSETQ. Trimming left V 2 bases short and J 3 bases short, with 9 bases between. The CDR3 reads CASSFGGGYEQYF. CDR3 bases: TGCGCCAGCAGCTTCGGGGGAGGCTACGAGCAGTACTTC.

DNA of the CDR3: TGCGCCAGCAGCTTACAGGGTCTAAGCGGCTACACCTTC. This codes for CASSLQGLSGYTF. V usage is TRBV5-1 and J usage is TRBJ1-2, with D tentatively TRBD1 (6 bases). Germline CDR1 is SGHRS and CDR2 is YFSETQ. The V end lost 2 bases, the J end lost 8 bases, and 13 bases lay between the germline ends. The CDR3 contains 13 residues.

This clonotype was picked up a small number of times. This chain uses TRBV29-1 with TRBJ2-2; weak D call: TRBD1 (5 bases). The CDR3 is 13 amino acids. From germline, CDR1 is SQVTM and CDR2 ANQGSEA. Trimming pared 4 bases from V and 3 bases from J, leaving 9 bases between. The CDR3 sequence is CSVARVDTGELFF. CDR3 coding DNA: TGCAGCGTTGCCAGGGTGGACACCGGGGAGCTGTTTTTT.

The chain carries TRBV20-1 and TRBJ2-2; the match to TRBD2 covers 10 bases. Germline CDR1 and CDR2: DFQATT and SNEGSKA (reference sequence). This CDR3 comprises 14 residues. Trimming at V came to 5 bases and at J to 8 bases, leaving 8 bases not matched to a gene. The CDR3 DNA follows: TGCAGTGCTTTTAGCGGGAGGACCCGGGGGGAGCTGTTTTTT. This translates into CSAFSGRTRGELFF.

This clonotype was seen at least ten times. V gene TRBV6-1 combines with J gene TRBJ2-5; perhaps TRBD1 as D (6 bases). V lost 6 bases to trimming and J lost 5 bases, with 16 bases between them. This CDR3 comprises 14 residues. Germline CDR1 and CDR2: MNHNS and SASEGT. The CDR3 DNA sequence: TGTGCCAGCAGGGTTGACAGGTCCAGGGAGACCCAGTACTTC. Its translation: CASRVDRSRETQYF.